These T cell receptor beta chains were read from a single sample in a study of blood T cell repertoires in COVID-19. Repertoires were generated with immunoSEQ multiplex PCR, while TCRdb's copy carries only in-frame clones and drops some. The repertoire holds around 150,000 clones, with about 81% as singletons. The sequenced material came from peripheral blood. Receptors originate from a woman of 80 years or more with acute or convalescent COVID-19. CDR3s include the opening cysteine and the closing phenylalanine or tryptophan.

v_call | cdr3_aa
TRBV25-1 | CASSPGRGWANYGYTF
TRBV4-1 | CASSQAGEVGSGNTIYF
TRBV7-6 | CASSPDSYSSPLHF
TRBV3-1/TRBV3-2 | CASSQEVATGVAYEQYF
TRBV10-3 | CAISERTTSGNTIYF
TRBV4-2 | CASSQATTSGTVEQYF
TRBV6-2/TRBV6-3 | CASSYPQGQPQHF
TRBV25-1 | CASSARDRGLGYTF
TRBV9 | CASSVADTYEQYF
TRBV9 | CASSEGVRGRAYYGYTF
TRBV29-1 | CSVWSQGQAEAFF
TRBV11-3 | CASSLGGSGRALSYNEQFF
TRBV6-2/TRBV6-3 | CASSYSRSSGGAFTQYF
TRBV4-2 | CASSQEDRDPKKLFF
TRBV28 | CASSPFTDTQYF
TRBV28 | CASSRTYEQYF
TRBV30 | CAWTELGRGINEQFF
TRBV7-6 | CASSLDLGGGYEQYF
TRBV6-5 | CASSRQGGIQYF
TRBV27 | CASSPLYPPAGGSYEQYF
TRBV19 | CASSTTANTEAFF
TRBV6-6 | CASSTAALIVAYEQYF
TRBV5-1 | CASSLGGPGTMHHEQFF
TRBV4-1 | CASSQGQGAGEAFF
TRBV18 | CASHQGASNTEAFF
TRBV6-5 | CASRIVMNTEAFF
TRBV3-1/TRBV3-2 | CASSQQLAGANEQFF
TRBV7-9 | CASSLASSGRFGEQFF
TRBV18 | CASSPLATEQFF
TRBV2 | CASRVQGAWETQYF
TRBV7-9 | CASSLAGQSGYTF
TRBV2 | CASSAQTGAGANVLTF
TRBV7-2 | CASSLGGGAPPYEQYF
TRBV15 | CATSTSGGNNEQFF
TRBV27 | CASSPRTDSYGYTF
TRBV6-5 | CASRGTGSYGYTF
TRBV2 | CASSEGLGAGDEQYF
TRBV3-1/TRBV3-2 | CASSRTGQNTEAFF
TRBV3-1/TRBV3-2 | CASSESYEQYF
TRBV6-4 | CASSLSAGGYNSPLHF
TRBV4-3 | CASSQDPWQGAAFF
TRBV6-6 | CASSYPPAGLNSPLHF
TRBV15 | CATSRAGEINQPQHF
TRBV27 | CASSLRGFGDGYTF
TRBV24-1 | CATSDPGETGELFF
TRBV7-2 | CASSFIQGEGYTF
TRBV6-5 | CASSYQTGGFYGYTF
TRBV6-6 | CASSRKDRGFGSGANVLTF
TRBV7-2 | CASSTPIGLGGGPGNEQFF
TRBV4-2 | CASSQQPGQSGYTF
TRBV6-5 | CASIRDRGLNEQYF
TRBV7-8 | CASSPWTGTTSTDTQYF
TRBV7-9 | CASSLQGGSPLHF
TRBV20-1 | CSASFARLTDTQYF